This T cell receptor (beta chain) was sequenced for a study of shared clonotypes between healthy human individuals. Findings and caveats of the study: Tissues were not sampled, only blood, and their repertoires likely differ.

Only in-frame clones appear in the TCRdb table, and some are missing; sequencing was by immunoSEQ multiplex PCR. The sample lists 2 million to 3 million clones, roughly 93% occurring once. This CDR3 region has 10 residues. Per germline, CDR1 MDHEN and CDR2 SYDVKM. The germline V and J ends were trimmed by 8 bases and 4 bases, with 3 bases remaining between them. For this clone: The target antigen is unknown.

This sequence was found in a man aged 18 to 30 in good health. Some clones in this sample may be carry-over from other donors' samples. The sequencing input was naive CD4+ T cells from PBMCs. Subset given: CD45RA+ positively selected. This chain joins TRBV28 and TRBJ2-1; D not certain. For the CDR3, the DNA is TGTGCCAGCTCGTACAATGAGCAGTTCTTC. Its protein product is CASSYNEQFF.